The source of this T cell receptor (beta chain) is a study of T cell changes during pregnancy in multiple sclerosis. V lost 5 bases and J lost 6; bases outside the gene matches: 13. In germline, CDR1 is GTSNPN, CDR2 SVGIG (reference sequence). The CDR3 loop spans 16 amino acids. Data came from immunoSEQ multiplex PCR; TCRdb stores just in-frame clones and leaves some out. This repertoire shows some 95,000 clones, 80% to 95% found once; its top ten account for around 2.5%. Material: peripheral blood, obtained in the first trimester of pregnancy. This chain joins TRBV30 and TRBJ2-2; TRBD1 matches 9 bases. This TCR derives from a female donor with multiple sclerosis, enrolled in a pregnancy study. The CDR3 coding sequence is TGTGCCTGGGTCCCCCCGGGACAGGGAGTTCCCGGGGAGCTGTTTTTT. It yields the protein CAWVPPGQGVPGELFF.